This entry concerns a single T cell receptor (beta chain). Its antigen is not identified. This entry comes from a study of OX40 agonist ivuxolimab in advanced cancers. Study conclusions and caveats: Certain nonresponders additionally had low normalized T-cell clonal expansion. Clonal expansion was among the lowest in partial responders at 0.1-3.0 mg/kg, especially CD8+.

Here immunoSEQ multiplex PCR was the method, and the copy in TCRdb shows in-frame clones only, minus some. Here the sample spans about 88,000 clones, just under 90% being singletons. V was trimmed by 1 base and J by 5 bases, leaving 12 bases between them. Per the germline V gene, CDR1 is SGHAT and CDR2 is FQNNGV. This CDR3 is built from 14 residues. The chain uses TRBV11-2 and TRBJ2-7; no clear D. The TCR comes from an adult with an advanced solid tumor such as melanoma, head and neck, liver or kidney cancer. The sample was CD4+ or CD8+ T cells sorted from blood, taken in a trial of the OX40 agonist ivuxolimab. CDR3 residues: CASSLVVARNEQYF. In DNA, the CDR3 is TGTGCCAGCAGCTTAGTGGTAGCCAGGAACGAGCAGTACTTC.